This TCR beta chain was recorded in a study of blood T cell repertoires in COVID-19. Germline V gives CDR1 KGHDR, CDR2 SFDVKD. Trimming removed 4 bases from V and 5 bases from J; junction bases left unmatched: 6. The CDR3 length is 15 residues. Some clones are missing from TCRdb's copy, which holds only in-frame ones; the method was immunoSEQ multiplex PCR. The sample consists of about 110,000 clones, over 75% of them appearing once. Material for sequencing was peripheral blood. The chain couples TRBV24-1 to TRBJ2-5, with 10 bases aligning to TRBD1. The TCR was taken from a woman in her seventies with acute or convalescent COVID-19. The CDR3 region is CATSDSGQGQETQYF. Here the CDR3 DNA reads TGTGCCACCAGTGACTCGGGACAGGGGCAGGAGACCCAGTACTTC.